A selection of T cell receptor beta chains follows, all from one sample in a study of CD8 T cells in ankylosing spondylitis. Each CDR3 protein gets one entry after TCRdb re-called the 5' RACE reads with MiXCR. Among roughly 220,000 distinct CDR3 sequences, around 17% were seen once, and the ten largest hold approximately 40%. Sequenced: blood, either unsorted or a sorted T cell fraction (not recorded which). Receptors originate from a male donor with ankylosing spondylitis. Each CDR3 is given with its conserved first and last residue. A D gene is named only where the DNA matches it firmly. Only some rows state a clone size, as once, few, many or a class for expanded clones.

v_call,d_call,cdr3_length,j_call,clone_size,cdr3_nt,cdr3_aa
TRBV27,TRBD1,16,TRBJ1-2,NA,TGTGCCAGCAGTTTAGAGGGACAGGGGACCCCGGATGGCTACACCTTC,CASSLEGQGTPDGYTF
TRBV27,NA,13,TRBJ2-7,NA,TGTGCCAGCAGTTCTTGGGGTGACCACGAGCAGTACTTC,CASSSWGDHEQYF
TRBV14,NA,15,TRBJ2-7,NA,TGTGCCAGCAGCCCCCGAGGGGCCAACTCATACGAGCAGTACTTC,CASSPRGANSYEQYF
TRBV2,NA,15,TRBJ1-4,NA,TGTGCCAGCACCTCGGGGACCGGCGAGGGCGAAAAACTGTTTTTT,CASTSGTGEGEKLFF
TRBV29-1,NA,13,TRBJ2-5,many,TGCAGCGGGGAGGCCTGGGAAGCGGAGACCCAGTACTTC,CSGEAWEAETQYF
TRBV4-3,TRBD2,15,TRBJ2-1,many,TGCGCCAGCAGCCAAGGACTAGCGGGAGTTGTTGAGCAGTTCTTC,CASSQGLAGVVEQFF
TRBV5-6,NA,12,TRBJ2-2,few,TGTGCCAGCAGCCTCACGATCGGGGAGCTGTTTTTT,CASSLTIGELFF
TRBV12-3/TRBV12-4,NA,15,TRBJ1-1,few,TGTGCCAGCAGTTTAGCGCTGGGGGGAGGCACTGAAGCTTTCTTT,CASSLALGGGTEAFF
TRBV20-1,NA,13,TRBJ2-3,NA,TGCAGTGCCCGGTCAGGGAGCTCAGATACGCAGTATTTT,CSARSGSSDTQYF
TRBV23-1,NA,17,TRBJ2-2,NA,NA,CASSPGYAARTPGSCFF
TRBV9,NA,16,TRBJ1-5,few,TGTGCCAGCAGCGTATGTGGCGGAAAGGGCAATCAGCCCCAGCATTTT,CASSVCGGKGNQPQHF
TRBV5-6,NA,15,TRBJ2-5,NA,TGTGCCAGCGAACCGGTTAATGCGAACCAAGAGACCCAGTACTTC,CASEPVNANQETQYF
TRBV1,NA,20,TRBJ2-1,NA,TGCACCAGCAGCCAAGGATTGTCTAGCGGGACTAAGAACTCCTACAATGAGCAGTTCTTC,CTSSQGLSSGTKNSYNEQFF
TRBV27,TRBD1,16,TRBJ2-1,few,TGTGCCAGCAGTTTATCGTTCGGGACAGGATACAATGAGCAGTTCTTC,CASSLSFGTGYNEQFF
TRBV5-1,NA,13,TRBJ1-5,few,TGCGCCAGCAGCTTGGAGGGCATGGGGCCCCAGCATTTT,CASSLEGMGPQHF
TRBV4-2,TRBD2,17,TRBJ2-5,NA,TGTGCCAGCAGCCCGATGACTAGCGGGAGGGCATGGGAGACCCAGTACTTC,CASSPMTSGRAWETQYF
TRBV28,NA,14,TRBJ2-7,NA,TGTGCCAGCAGTTTCCGGGGGCGCAACGACGAGCAGTACTTC,CASSFRGRNDEQYF
TRBV2,NA,14,TRBJ2-2,NA,TGTGCCAGCAGTGAGAATGGTTATGCCCGGGAGCTGTTTTTT,CASSENGYARELFF
TRBV5-1,NA,16,TRBJ2-1,many,TGCGCCAGCAGCTCCCCTAGCGCCCGCTCCTACAATGAGCAGTTCTTC,CASSSPSARSYNEQFF
TRBV7-2,TRBD2,15,TRBJ2-3,few,TGTGCCAGCAATTTAGCGGGAAGGGCCACAGATACGCAGTATTTT,CASNLAGRATDTQYF